The source of this TCR beta chain is a study of CD8+CD57+ T cells in acquired aplastic anemia. Background on the study: When averaged, DNA from sorted CD4+ and CD8+ cells came to approximately 3 ug. CD4+ reads averaged about 11 million in healthy donors.

As concerns this clonotype: Its antigen is undetermined.

Per germline, CDR1 LNHNV and CDR2 YYDKDF (reference sequence). V dropped 3 bases and J dropped 4 bases, with 12 bases sitting between them. The CDR3 runs 15 residues. CDR3 and TCR beta VDJ profiling relied on genomic DNA as the template. TCRdb re-called the reads with MiXCR, one entry per CDR3 protein. The table lists some 170,000 distinct CDR3 sequences, about 48% of them singletons. Points from the study as a whole: The CD8+ Simpson's diversity of patients and controls was not significantly different. Roughly 27 shared CD8+ CDR3s appeared highly expressed within patients' immunodominant clones.

The V gene is TRBV15, the J gene TRBJ1-4, with D tentatively TRBD1 (5 bases). This receptor was identified in a human donor in good health. The sequenced sample was sorted CD4+, CD8+, or CD8+CD57+ T cells (not recorded which) from PBMCs. CDR3 DNA sequence: TGTGCCACCAGCAGTGATGCACAGGATAATGAAAAACTGTTTTTT. Protein product: CATSSDAQDNEKLFF.